Sequencing of this T cell receptor beta chain was carried out in a study of blood T cell repertoires in COVID-19. Overall study context: Sites across the United States, Italy and Spain contributed samples from acute and convalescent COVID-19. T cells, B-cell-depleted T cells, or PBMCs provided the cDNA or gDNA that served as material.

In germline, CDR1 is LGHDT, CDR2 YNNKEL (reference sequence). With 6 bases removed from V and 1 base from J, the gap between germline ends came to 10 bases. The CDR3 sequence is 15 residues long. Per the original data handling: Estimation of nucleated cell counts was performed using reference gene primer amplification. The repertoire was sequenced with immunoSEQ multiplex PCR; TCRdb's copy has only in-frame clones and lacks some. That table gives V, J and clone size, and the DNA gave D and trimming. Found here are tens of thousands of clones, 90% of them singletons; the top ten hold 0.65% to 0.95%. Sequencing was performed on peripheral blood. This TCR derives from a woman at least 80 years old with acute or convalescent COVID-19. J is TRBJ1-6 and V is TRBV3-1 (or the pseudogene TRBV3-2), with TRBD1 as a possible D gene (6 bases). Written as DNA, the CDR3 is TGTGCCAGCAGGTACACAGGGTCCTATAATTCACCCCTCCACTTT. This sequence encodes CASRYTGSYNSPLHF.